A selection of T cell receptor beta chains follows, all from one sample in a study of blood T cells in healthy people across ages. TCRdb reanalysed the 5' RACE reads using MiXCR and keeps one entry per CDR3 protein. The repertoire includes about 1.5 million distinct CDR3 sequences, approximately 42% of them detected once, and around 8% sits in the top ten. Sequencing used blood. The receptors originated from a woman between 18 and 29 years old in good health. The conserved cysteine and the conserved F or W are not part of the CDR3 here.

CDR3: ASSQDIGTPHEKY
J: TRBJ2-4
V: TRBV4-2

CDR3: ATRLAGLTDTQY
J: TRBJ2-3
V: TRBV15

CDR3: SAREVSTEAF
J: TRBJ1-1
V: TRBV20-1

CDR3: ASSSTGGVYNEQF
J: TRBJ2-1
V: TRBV7-3

CDR3: AISGKVGAVSYNEQY
J: NA
V: TRBV10-3

CDR3: SARDLAGDSYNEQF
J: TRBJ2-1
V: TRBV20-1

CDR3: ASSLSGALPKETQY
J: TRBJ2-5
V: TRBV7-9

CDR3: ASSDRRIRSRGYT
J: TRBJ1-2
V: TRBV27

CDR3: ASSYEGRTYEQY
J: TRBJ2-7
V: TRBV6-2/TRBV6-3

CDR3: SARATSGGAYEQY
J: TRBJ2-7
V: TRBV20-1

CDR3: ASSFGFRGGGGNYEQY
J: TRBJ2-7
V: TRBV5-5

CDR3: AAALGNTEAF
J: TRBJ1-1
V: TRBV10-3

CDR3: ASSYGTSGGRYNEQF
J: TRBJ2-1
V: TRBV6-2/TRBV6-3

CDR3: ASTDRVGGSKNIQY
J: NA
V: TRBV7-8

CDR3: SVEESGTGTEAF
J: TRBJ1-1
V: TRBV29-1

CDR3: ASSLVGQGFHEQY
J: NA
V: TRBV5-1

CDR3: ASSEAVVGAF
J: TRBJ1-1
V: TRBV6-1

CDR3: ASSQHGTSGDEQF
J: TRBJ2-1
V: TRBV28

CDR3: ATSDGQGRDEQY
J: NA
V: TRBV24-1

CDR3: ASSADTGGPKNIQY
J: TRBJ2-4
V: TRBV5-1

CDR3: ASSEHSLNTEAF
J: TRBJ1-1
V: TRBV2

CDR3: ASSEQIGLRQF
J: TRBJ2-1
V: TRBV10-2

CDR3: ASIDLTRETQY
J: TRBJ2-5
V: TRBV6-2/TRBV6-3